This T cell receptor beta chain was identified during a study of cytomegalovirus exposure and HLA in healthy donors. Study-level results: Some V segments (TRBV6-2 and TRBV6-3 among them) were excluded as indistinguishable. It was in a later analysis that TCR association rates were seen to vary by HLA locus, highest for DRB1 and lowest for HLA-C. A later analysis showed that HLA-associated TCR beta chains had undergone more clonal expansion than equally common others. Cytomegalovirus status was reportedly diagnosed by the classifier with high specificity and sensitivity.

The CDR3 consists of 15 residues. The germline V gene encodes CDR1 ENHRY and CDR2 SYGVKD. V lost 6 bases to trimming and J lost 4 bases; unmatched junction nucleotides: 5. Primers included in the PCR were 60 Vbeta and 13 Jbeta primers. Only in-frame clones appear in the TCRdb table, and some are missing; sequencing was by immunoSEQ multiplex PCR. The sample is made up of 150,000 to 200,000 clones, and the top ten hold around 0.79% of it. A word on this clone: The antigen is unknown.

The chain recombines TRBV10-3 with TRBJ2-7, with 14 bases identical to TRBD2. The TCR originated in a woman aged 18-35 years in good health and CMV-seropositive. The specimen sequenced was PBMCs. The CDR3 loop reads CAIRLTSGRVYEQYF. The CDR3 DNA reads TGTGCCATCAGGCTGACTAGCGGGAGGGTGTACGAGCAGTACTTC.